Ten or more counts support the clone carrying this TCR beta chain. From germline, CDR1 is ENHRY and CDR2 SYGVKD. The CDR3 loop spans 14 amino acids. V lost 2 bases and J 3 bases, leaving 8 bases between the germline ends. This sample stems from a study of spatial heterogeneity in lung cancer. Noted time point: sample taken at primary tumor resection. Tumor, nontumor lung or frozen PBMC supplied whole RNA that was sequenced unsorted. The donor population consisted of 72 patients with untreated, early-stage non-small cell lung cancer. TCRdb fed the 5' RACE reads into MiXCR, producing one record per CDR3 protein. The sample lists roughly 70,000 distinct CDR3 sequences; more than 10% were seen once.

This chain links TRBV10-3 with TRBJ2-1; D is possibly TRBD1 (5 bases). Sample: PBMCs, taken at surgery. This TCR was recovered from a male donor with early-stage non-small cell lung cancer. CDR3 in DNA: TGTGCCATCAGTGAGGAACAGGACTACAATGAGCAGTTCTTC. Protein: CAISEEQDYNEQFF.